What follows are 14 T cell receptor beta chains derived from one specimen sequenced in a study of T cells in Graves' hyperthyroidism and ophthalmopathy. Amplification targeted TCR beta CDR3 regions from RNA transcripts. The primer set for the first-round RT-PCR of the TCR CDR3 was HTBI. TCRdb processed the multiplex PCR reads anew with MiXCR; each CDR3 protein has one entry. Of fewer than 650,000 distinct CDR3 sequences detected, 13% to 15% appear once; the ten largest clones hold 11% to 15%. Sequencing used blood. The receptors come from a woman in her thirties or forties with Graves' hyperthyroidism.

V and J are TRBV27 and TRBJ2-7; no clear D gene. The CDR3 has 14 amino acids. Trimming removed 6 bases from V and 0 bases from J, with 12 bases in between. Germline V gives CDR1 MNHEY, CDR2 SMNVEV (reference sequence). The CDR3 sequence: CASSLGQFSYEQYF. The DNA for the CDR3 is TGTGCCAGCAGCCTAGGGCAGTTCTCCTACGAGCAGTACTTC.

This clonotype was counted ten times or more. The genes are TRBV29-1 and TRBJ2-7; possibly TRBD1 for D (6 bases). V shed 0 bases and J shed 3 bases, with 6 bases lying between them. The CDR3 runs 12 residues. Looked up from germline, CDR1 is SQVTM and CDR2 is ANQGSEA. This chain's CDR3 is CSVEEGGYEQYF. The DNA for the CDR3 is TGCAGCGTTGAAGAAGGGGGCTACGAGCAGTACTTC.

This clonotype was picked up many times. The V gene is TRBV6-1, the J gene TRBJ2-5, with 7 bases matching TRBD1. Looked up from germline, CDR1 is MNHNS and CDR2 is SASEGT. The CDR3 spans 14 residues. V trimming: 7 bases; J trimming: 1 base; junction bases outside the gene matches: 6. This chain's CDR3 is CASTQTGLQETQYF. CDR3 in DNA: TGTGCCAGCACTCAGACAGGGCTCCAAGAGACCCAGTACTTC.

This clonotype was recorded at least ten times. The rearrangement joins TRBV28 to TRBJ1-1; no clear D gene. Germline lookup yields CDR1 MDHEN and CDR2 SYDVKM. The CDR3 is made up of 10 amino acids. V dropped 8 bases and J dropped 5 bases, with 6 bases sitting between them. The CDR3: CASGRTEAFF. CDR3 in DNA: TGTGCCAGCGGGAGGACTGAAGCTTTCTTT.

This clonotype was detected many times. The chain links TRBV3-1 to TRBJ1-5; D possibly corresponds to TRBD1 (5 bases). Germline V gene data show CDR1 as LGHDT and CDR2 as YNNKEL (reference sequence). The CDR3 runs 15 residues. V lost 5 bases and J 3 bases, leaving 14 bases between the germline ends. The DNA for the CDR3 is TGTGCCAGCAGCGATTCAGGGCGACACAATCAGCCCCAGCATTTT. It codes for CASSDSGRHNQPQHF.

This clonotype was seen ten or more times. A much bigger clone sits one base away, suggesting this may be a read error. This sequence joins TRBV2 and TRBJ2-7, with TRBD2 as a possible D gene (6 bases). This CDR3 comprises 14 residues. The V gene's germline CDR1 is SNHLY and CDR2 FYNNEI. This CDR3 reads CASSDSAGNYGQYF. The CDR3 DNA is TGTGCCAGCAGTGACTCGGCGGGGAATTACGGGCAGTACTTC.

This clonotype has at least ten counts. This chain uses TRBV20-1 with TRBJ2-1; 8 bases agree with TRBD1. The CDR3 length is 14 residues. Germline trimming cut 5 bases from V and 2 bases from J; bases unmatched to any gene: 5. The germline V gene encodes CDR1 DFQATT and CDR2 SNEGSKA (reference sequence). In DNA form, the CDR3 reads TGCAGTGCTGGACAGGGAGCTACCTACAATGAGCAGTTCTTC. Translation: CSAGQGATYNEQFF.

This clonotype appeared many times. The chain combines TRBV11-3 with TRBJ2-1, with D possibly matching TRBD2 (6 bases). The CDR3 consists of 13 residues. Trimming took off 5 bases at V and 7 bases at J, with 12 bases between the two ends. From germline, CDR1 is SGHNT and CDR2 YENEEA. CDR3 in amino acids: CASSLGGWNEQFF. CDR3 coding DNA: TGTGCCAGCAGCCTGGGGGGTTGGAATGAGCAGTTCTTC. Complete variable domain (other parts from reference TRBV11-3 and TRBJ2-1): EAGVVQSPRYKIIEKKQPVAFWCNPISGHNTLYWYLQNLGQGPELLIRYENEEAVDDSQLPKDRFSAERLKGVDSTLKIQPAELGDSAVYLCASSLGGWNEQFFGPGTRLTVL.

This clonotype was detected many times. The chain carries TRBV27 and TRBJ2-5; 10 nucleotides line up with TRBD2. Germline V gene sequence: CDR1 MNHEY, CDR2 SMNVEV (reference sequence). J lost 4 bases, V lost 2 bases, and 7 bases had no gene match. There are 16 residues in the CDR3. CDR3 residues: CASSLGLAEAIETQYF. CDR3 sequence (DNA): TGTGCCAGCAGTTTAGGACTAGCGGAGGCAATAGAGACCCAGTACTTC.

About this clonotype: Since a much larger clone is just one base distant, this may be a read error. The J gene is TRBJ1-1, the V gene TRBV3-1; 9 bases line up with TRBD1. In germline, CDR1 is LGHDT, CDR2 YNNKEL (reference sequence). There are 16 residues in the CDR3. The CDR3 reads CASSQITLTGGEEALF. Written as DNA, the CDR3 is TGTGCCAGCAGCCAGATTACTCTTACAGGGGGCGAAGAAGCTCTCTTT.

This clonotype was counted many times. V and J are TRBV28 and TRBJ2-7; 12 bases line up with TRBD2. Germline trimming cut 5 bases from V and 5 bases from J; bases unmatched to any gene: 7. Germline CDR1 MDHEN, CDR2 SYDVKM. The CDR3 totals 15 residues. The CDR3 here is CASSLRLAGEHEQYF. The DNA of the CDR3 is TGTGCCAGCAGTCTACGACTAGCGGGAGAGCACGAGCAGTACTTC.

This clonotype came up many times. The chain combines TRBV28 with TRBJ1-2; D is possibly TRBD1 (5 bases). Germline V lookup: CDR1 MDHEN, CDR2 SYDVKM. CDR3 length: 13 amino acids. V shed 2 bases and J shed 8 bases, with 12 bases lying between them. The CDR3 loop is CASSLSKGTGYTF. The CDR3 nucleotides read TGTGCCAGCAGTTTAAGCAAAGGGACCGGCTACACCTTC.

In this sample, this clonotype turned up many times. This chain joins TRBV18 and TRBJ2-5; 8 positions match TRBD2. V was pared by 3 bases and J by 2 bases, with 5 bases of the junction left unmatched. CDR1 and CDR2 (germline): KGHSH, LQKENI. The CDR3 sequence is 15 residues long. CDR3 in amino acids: CASSPSLAGQETQYF. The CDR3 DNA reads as TGTGCCAGCTCACCTTCGCTAGCGGGTCAAGAGACCCAGTACTTC.

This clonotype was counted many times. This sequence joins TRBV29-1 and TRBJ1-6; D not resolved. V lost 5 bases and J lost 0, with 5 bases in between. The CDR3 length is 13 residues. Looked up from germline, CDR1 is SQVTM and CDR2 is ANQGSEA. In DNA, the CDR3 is TGCAGCGTTCGAAGCTCCTATAATTCACCCCTCCACTTT. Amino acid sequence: CSVRSSYNSPLHF.